The TCR beta chain under discussion was sequenced for a study of control samples from healthy donors and cancer patients. Data came from immunoSEQ multiplex PCR; TCRdb stores just in-frame clones and leaves some out. The sample lists some 120,000 clones; approximately 90% were seen once. Per germline, CDR1 SGDLS and CDR2 YYNGEE. The V end lost 1 base, the J end lost 8 bases, and 12 bases lay between the germline ends. This CDR3 contains 14 residues. This clone was recorded once. The source material was blood. The chain recombines TRBV9 with TRBJ1-4; D gene unclear. The clonotype was recovered from a man between 18 and 35 years old in good health. The DNA for the CDR3 is TGTGCCAGCAGCGTAACTACCCGAAGGGAAAAACTGTTTTTT. It translates to CASSVTTRREKLFF.